This T cell receptor beta chain was observed in a study of blood T cell repertoires in COVID-19 (dated by TCRdb to the early 2020s). Background for the entire study: Samples from collaborators originated in the United States, Italy and Spain and spanned both the acute and convalescent phases of COVID-19. The prospective study material was composed of cDNA or gDNA derived from T cells, B-cell-depleted T cells, or PBMCs. The dataset comprised deeply sampled blood TCRbeta repertoires from subjects exposed to, actively infected with, or recovered from COVID-19. The repertoires were released in a freely available public database meant as a resource for research on the immune response to SARS-CoV-2. Samples were obtained from the ongoing ImmuneRACE study (first 160 participants) and from 1,200 or so subjects provided by 6 global collaborators. Sample metadata almost always included a de-identified subject ID, COVID-19 status, age in years and sex. Where available, HLA class I and class II types were obtained from metadata supplied by the sample provider rather than from assay-based typing. What the authors observed across the whole study: Clinical and demographic metadata were provided uncurated, with the amount varying by source and participant.

Deletion took 6 bases off V and 6 bases off J, with a span of 9 bases between the germline ends. The germline V gene (reference sequence) provides CDR1 LNHDA and CDR2 SQIVND. There are 11 amino acids in the CDR3, from cysteine to phenylalanine inclusive. The DNA shown is the 33-base CDR3, in frame from base 1. Participants in the prospective study were enrolled through a virtual design, were aged 18 to 89 years, and lived in 24 United States geographic areas. In the prospective study, cohorts were assigned on the basis of participant-reported clinical history obtained from a screening survey and a study questionnaire. Exposed participants had been in contact with someone with a PCR-confirmed or clinician-diagnosed COVID-19 case within 2 weeks of study entry. Mobile phlebotomists in the prospective study collected whole blood, serum and a nasopharyngeal or oropharyngeal swab from every participant. Additional blood draws and questionnaires over an approximately 2-month period could optionally be provided by prospective study participants. Prospective study blood samples were shipped either frozen or at room temperature before DNA extraction.

TCRbeta CDR3 regions were amplified from genomic DNA by means of the immunoSEQ Assay, a bias-controlled multiplex PCR. Per the source publication's procedure: Within the assay, amplification of reference gene primers was used to estimate how many nucleated cells each sample contained. Sequence reads were collapsed and filtered to measure the absolute abundance of every unique TCRbeta CDR3 rearrangement. For each sample, productive Simpson clonality was calculated as the square root of Simpson's diversity index over productive rearrangements. The table comes from immuneACCESS by way of TCRdb, which keeps in-frame sequences with V and J called. Part of the clones is missing from these tables; in studies checked, under half for an unresolved V gene and the rest for unknown reasons. Clone size and V and J calls were adopted from that table, with D and trimming inferred from the DNA. For this sample there are about 280,000 clones; approximately 89% appear just once. The ten largest clonotypes hold around 2.8% of the sample.

This clone was seen a single time. Its antigen target is currently unknown. It has no much larger one-base neighbor in the sample; base qualities were not kept. Sequencing used PBMCs or T cells enriched from blood (not recorded which). The source is a man aged 35 to 55 who had been exposed to COVID-19. This receptor chain uses TRBV19 and TRBJ2-7; perhaps TRBD2 is the D gene, with 5 bases matching. The DNA sequence is as follows: TGTGCCAGTAGCTCAGCGGTCGAGCAGTACTTC. It encodes CASSSAVEQYF.